This T cell receptor (beta chain) emerged from a study of T-cell reconstitution after alpha-beta-depleted transplantation in children. Construction of the TCRbeta library involved unique molecular identifiers. TCRdb redid the calling of the PCR reads with MiXCR, one entry per CDR3 protein. The top ten clones hold roughly a tenth of a sample with 300,000 or so distinct CDR3 sequences, around 9.6% of them seen once. Germline CDR1 and CDR2: LGHDT and YNNKEL (reference sequence). This CDR3 region has 13 residues. V dropped 1 base and J dropped 5 bases, with 8 bases sitting between them. The receptor was derived from a human donor who donated a stem cell graft to a child with SCID. This sequence joins TRBV3-1 and TRBJ1-2, with D perhaps matching TRBD1 (6 bases). Material: PBMCs from the stem cell graft donor, obtained from the stem cell graft. CDR3 sequence: CASSQVGGYGYTF. For the CDR3, the DNA is TGTGCCAGCAGCCAAGTAGGGGGGTATGGCTACACCTTC.